This T cell receptor (beta chain) came from a study of PD-L1 blockade in urothelial cancer. The sample's time point: peripheral blood 6 weeks after treatment start. Sequencing used immunoSEQ multiplex PCR; TCRdb keeps in-frame clones, though not all of them. The profile shows approximately 38,000 clones, 70% to 90% of them singletons. The CDR3 extends over 13 amino acids. Germline CDR1 MNHEY, CDR2 SMNVEV (reference sequence). With V trimmed by 3 bases and J by 6 bases, 5 bases remained unmatched. The receptor was isolated from a man aged 60-69 years with urothelial cancer. The chain employs TRBV27 and TRBJ2-7; 7 bases line up with TRBD1. The sample here was PBMCs, taken around atezolizumab (anti-PD-L1) treatment. CDR3 sequence (DNA): TGTGCCAGCAGTTTGGTGACAGGGATCGAGCAGTACTTC. The encoded protein is CASSLVTGIEQYF.